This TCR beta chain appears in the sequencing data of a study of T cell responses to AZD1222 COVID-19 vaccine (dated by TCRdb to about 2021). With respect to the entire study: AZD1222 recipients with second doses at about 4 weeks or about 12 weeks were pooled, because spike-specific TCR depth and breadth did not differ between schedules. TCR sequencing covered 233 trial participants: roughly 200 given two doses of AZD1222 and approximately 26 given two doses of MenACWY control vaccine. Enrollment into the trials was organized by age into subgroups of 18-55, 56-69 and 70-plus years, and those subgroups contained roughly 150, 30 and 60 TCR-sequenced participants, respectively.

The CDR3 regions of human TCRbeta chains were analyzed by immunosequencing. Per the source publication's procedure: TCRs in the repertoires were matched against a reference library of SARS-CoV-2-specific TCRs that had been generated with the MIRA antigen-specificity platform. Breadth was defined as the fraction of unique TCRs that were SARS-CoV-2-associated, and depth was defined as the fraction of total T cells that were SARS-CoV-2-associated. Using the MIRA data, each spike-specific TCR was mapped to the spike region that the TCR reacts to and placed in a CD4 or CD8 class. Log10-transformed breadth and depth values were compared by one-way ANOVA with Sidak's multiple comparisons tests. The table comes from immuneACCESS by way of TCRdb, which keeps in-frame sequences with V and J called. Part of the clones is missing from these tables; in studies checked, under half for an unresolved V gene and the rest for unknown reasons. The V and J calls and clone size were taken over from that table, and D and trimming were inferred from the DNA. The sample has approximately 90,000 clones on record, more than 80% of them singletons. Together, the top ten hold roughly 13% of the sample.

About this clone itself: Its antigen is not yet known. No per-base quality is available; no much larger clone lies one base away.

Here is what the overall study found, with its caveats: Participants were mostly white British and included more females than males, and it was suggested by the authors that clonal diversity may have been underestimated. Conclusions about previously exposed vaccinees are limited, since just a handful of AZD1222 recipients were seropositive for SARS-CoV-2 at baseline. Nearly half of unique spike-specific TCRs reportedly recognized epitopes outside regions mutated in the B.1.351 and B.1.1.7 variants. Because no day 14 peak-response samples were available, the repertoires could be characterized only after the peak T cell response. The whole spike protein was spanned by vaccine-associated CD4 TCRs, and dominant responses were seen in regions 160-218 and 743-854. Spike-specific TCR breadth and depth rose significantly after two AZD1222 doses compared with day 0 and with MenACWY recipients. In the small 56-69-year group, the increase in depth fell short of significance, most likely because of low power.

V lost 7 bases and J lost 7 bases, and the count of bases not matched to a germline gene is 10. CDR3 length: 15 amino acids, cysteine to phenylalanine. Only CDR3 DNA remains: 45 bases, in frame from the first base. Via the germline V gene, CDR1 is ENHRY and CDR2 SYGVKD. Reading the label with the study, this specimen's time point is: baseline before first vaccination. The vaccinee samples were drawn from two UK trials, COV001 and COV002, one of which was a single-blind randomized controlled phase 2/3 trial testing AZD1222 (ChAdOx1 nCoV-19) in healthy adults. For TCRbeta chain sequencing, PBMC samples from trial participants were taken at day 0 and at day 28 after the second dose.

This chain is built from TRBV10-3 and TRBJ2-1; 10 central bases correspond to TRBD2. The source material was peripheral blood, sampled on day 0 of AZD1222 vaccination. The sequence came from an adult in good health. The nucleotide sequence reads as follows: TGTGCCATCACCCCGAGCGGGAGGGCCGGGAATGAGCAGTTCTTC. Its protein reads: CAITPSGRAGNEQFF.